This T cell receptor (beta chain) originates from a study of OX40 agonist ivuxolimab in advanced cancers. Study overall: Patients' therapy was ivuxolimab, an antibody that acts as an agonist of OX40 (CD134). Three patients had partial responses: one hepatocellular carcinoma, two cutaneous melanoma. Study results and caveats: Individuals who were partial responders at 0.1-3.0 mg/kg had clonal expansion that ranked among the lowest. Clonal expansion was seen in CD4+ and CD8+ blood T cells by week 6 at 0.1 to 3.0 mg/kg.

On this clone: The antigen is not known.

This CDR3 has 14 residues. V was cut by 6 bases and J by 6 bases, with 14 bases left in between. Germline CDR1 SNHLY, CDR2 FYNNEI. Some clones are missing from TCRdb's copy, which holds only in-frame ones; the method was immunoSEQ multiplex PCR. The sample has about 89,000 clones; approximately 90% are singletons. Sequenced material: CD4+ or CD8+ T cells sorted from blood, taken in a trial of the OX40 agonist ivuxolimab. The sequence derives from an adult with an advanced solid tumor such as melanoma, head and neck, liver or kidney cancer. The genes are TRBV2 and TRBJ1-4; TRBD1 is a possible D gene (6 bases). The chain's CDR3 is CASSRSQGDEKLFF. CDR3 bases: TGTGCCAGCAGCAGGTCACAGGGCGATGAAAAACTGTTTTTT.